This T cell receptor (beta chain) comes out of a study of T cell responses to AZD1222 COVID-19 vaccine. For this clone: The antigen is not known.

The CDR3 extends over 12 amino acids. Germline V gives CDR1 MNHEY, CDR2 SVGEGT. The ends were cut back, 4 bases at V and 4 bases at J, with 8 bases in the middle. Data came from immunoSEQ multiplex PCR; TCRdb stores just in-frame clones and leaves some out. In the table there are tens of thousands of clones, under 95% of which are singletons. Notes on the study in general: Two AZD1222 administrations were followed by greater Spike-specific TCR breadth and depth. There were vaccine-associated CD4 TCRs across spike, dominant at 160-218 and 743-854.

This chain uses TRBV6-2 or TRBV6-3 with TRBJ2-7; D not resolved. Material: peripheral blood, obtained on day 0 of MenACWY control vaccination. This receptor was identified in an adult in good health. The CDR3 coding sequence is TGTGCCAGCAGTTTTTCCTCTTACGAGCAGTACTTC. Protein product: CASSFSSYEQYF.